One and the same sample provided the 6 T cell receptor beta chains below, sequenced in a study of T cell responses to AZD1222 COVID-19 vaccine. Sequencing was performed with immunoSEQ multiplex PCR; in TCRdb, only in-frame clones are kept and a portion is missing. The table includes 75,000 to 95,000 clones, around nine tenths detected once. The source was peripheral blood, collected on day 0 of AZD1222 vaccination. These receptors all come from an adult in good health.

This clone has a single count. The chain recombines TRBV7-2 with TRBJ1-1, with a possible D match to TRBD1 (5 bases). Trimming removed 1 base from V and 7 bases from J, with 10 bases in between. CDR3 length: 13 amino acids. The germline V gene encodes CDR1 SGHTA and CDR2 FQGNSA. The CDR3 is CASSLGGMFEAFF. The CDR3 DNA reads TGTGCCAGCAGCTTAGGGGGGATGTTTGAAGCTTTCTTT.

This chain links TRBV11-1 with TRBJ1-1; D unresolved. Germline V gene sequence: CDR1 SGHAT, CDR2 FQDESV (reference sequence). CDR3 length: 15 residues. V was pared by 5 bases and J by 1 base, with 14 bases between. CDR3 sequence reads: CASSKRTDANTEAFF. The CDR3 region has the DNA TGTGCCAGCAGCAAAAGGACGGACGCGAACACTGAAGCTTTCTTT.

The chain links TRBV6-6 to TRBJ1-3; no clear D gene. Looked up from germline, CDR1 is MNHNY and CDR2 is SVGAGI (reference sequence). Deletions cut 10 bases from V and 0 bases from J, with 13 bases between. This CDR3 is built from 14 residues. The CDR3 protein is CATHHRSSGNTIYF. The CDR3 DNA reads TGTGCCACCCATCATCGGAGCTCTGGAAACACCATATATTTT.

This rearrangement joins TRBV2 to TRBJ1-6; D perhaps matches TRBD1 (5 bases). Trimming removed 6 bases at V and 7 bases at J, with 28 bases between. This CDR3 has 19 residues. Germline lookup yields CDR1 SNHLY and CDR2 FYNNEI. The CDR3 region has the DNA TGTGCCAGCAGGTTTGCAGGGCTTCCATTAGTTTTCCGGAATTCACCCCTCCACTTT. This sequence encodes CASRFAGLPLVFRNSPLHF. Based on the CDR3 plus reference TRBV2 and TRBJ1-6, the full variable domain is EPEVTQTPSHQVTQMGQEVILRCVPISNHLYFYWYRQILGQKVEFLVSFYNNEISEKSEIFDDQFSVERPDGSNFTLKIRSTKLEDSAMYFCASRFAGLPLVFRNSPLHFGNGTRLTVT.

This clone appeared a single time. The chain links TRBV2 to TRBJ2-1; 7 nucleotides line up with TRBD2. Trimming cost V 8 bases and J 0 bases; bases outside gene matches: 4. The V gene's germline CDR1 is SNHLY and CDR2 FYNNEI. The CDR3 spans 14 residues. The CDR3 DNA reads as TGTGCCAGCGACAAGCGGGACTCCTACAATGAGCAGTTCTTC. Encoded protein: CASDKRDSYNEQFF. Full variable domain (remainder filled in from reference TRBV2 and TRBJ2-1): EPEVTQTPSHQVTQMGQEVILRCVPISNHLYFYWYRQILGQKVEFLVSFYNNEISEKSEIFDDQFSVERPDGSNFTLKIRSTKLEDSAMYFCASDKRDSYNEQFFGPGTRLTVL.

DNA of the CDR3: TGTGCCAGCAGCCAAGCGGGACTTCTGGAGACCCAGTACTTC. As protein: CASSQAGLLETQYF. The V and J genes are TRBV14 and TRBJ2-5, with D perhaps TRBD2 (6 bases). Trimming took 1 base from V and 5 from J, leaving 11 bases between them. The CDR3 is 14 amino acids. From germline, CDR1 is SGHDN and CDR2 FVKESK.